This T cell receptor (beta chain) stems from a study of blood T cell repertoires in COVID-19. Study at large: Samples of COVID-19 (acute and convalescent) were obtained from the United States, Italy and Spain. T cells, B-cell-depleted T cells, or PBMCs provided the cDNA or gDNA that served as material.

Study processing details: Amplified reference gene primers provided the basis for estimating nucleated cell counts. Profiling relied on immunoSEQ multiplex PCR, and the TCRdb table lists in-frame clones only, not all of them. From that table come the V and J calls and clone size; the DNA was used to work out D and trimming. The data hold around 280,000 clones, with approximately 86% observed a single time. Germline CDR1 SNHLY, CDR2 FYNNEI. V lost 5 bases and J lost 6, with 13 bases in between. CDR3 length: 13 amino acids. V and J are TRBV2 and TRBJ1-1, with a possible D match to TRBD1 (5 bases). Material for sequencing was peripheral blood. This clonotype was sampled from a woman under 40 who had recovered from COVID-19. CDR3 loop: CASSTKFRAEAFF. CDR3 bases: TGTGCCAGCAGTACCAAGTTCAGGGCTGAAGCTTTCTTT.